The source of this TCR beta chain is a study of blood T cell repertoires in COVID-19. Background on the study: The origin of the acute and convalescent COVID-19 samples was the United States, Italy and Spain. PBMCs, B-cell-depleted T cells, or T cells were the source of the cDNA or gDNA that made up the material.

The CDR3 contains 18 residues. Germline V gene data show CDR1 as SGHRS and CDR2 as YFSETQ. V lost 2 bases, J lost 2 bases, and 10 bases stayed unmatched. Per the original methods: Reference gene primer amplification gave estimated nucleated cell counts. Only in-frame clones appear in the TCRdb table, and some are missing; sequencing was by immunoSEQ multiplex PCR. Clonal size and the V and J genes are those of that table, whereas D and trimming came from the DNA. The table includes just under 20,000 clones, about 85% detected once. J is TRBJ2-1 and V is TRBV5-1, with 10 bases identical to TRBD2. The TCR sequence derives from a human donor with active COVID-19. The donor label of this sample is uncertain. The sequencing input was peripheral blood. This CDR3 is CASSFYPLSGGAYNEQFF. CDR3 DNA: TGCGCCAGCAGCTTCTATCCCCTGAGCGGGGGGGCCTACAATGAGCAGTTCTTC.